The entry below gives a single T cell receptor beta chain sequence along with its context. The entry originates in a study of blood T cell repertoires in COVID-19. Study-wide context: COVID-19 samples from acute and convalescent phases originated in the United States, Italy and Spain. From T cells, B-cell-depleted T cells, or PBMCs came the material, which was cDNA or gDNA.

Authors' data handling: Estimates of nucleated cell counts were drawn from the amplification of reference gene primers. Data came from immunoSEQ multiplex PCR; TCRdb stores just in-frame clones and leaves some out. V, J and clone size were drawn from that table, and D and trimming were deduced from the DNA. The sample consists of fewer than 300,000 clones, 91% of them appearing once. Per the germline V gene, CDR1 is SGHTA and CDR2 is FQGNSA. Trimming stripped 4 bases from V and 1 base from J, with 7 bases between. The length of the CDR3 is 13 residues. This clonotype was sampled from a person under 30 with COVID-19, enrolled during active disease. V and J are TRBV7-2 and TRBJ2-5, with D unclear. The sample comprised peripheral blood. This CDR3 is CASSSRTQETQYF. As DNA, the CDR3 is TGTGCCAGCAGCTCGCGTACCCAAGAGACCCAGTACTTC.